This passage covers 5 T cell receptor beta chains from one sample sequenced in a study of identical twins. TCRdb passed the 5' RACE reads through MiXCR, listing each CDR3 protein once. The data show 510,000 or so distinct CDR3 sequences, roughly 15% seen once. Another study also made use of these data, one on yellow fever vaccine responses in identical twins.

The sequencing input was CD4+ T cells sorted from blood. The receptors shown here come from a woman aged 18-29 years in good health.

This clonotype was picked up many times. The rearrangement uses TRBV5-6 and TRBJ1-4, with D perhaps matching TRBD1 (6 bases). The CDR3 extends over 14 amino acids. Germline lookup yields CDR1 SGHDT and CDR2 YYEEEE. V gave up 3 bases and J gave up 8 bases, with 14 bases separating them. DNA for the CDR3: TGTGCCAGCAGCTACACCGAAGACAGGGAAAAACTGTTTTTT. It is translated as CASSYTEDREKLFF.

This clonotype occurred a few times. The chain couples TRBV4-2 to TRBJ2-3; D perhaps matches TRBD2 (6 bases). CDR1 and CDR2 from the germline V gene are LGHNA and YNFKEQ. Trimming took 1 base from V and 2 from J, leaving 13 bases between them. The CDR3 is 16 amino acids. The CDR3 is CASSQGLASDTDTQYF. Written as DNA, the CDR3 is TGTGCCAGCAGCCAAGGTTTGGCTAGCGACACAGATACGCAGTATTTT.

The chain is built from TRBV15 and TRBJ2-7; 7 positions match TRBD1. V trimming: 3 bases; J trimming: 7 bases; junction bases outside the gene matches: 6. CDR3 length equals 13 residues. The V gene's germline CDR1 is LNHNV and CDR2 YYDKDF (reference sequence). The CDR3 nucleotides are TGTGCCACCAGCAGGTTACAGGGGTGGGAGCAGTACTTC. Its translation: CATSRLQGWEQYF.

This clonotype was recorded many times. The chain carries TRBV3-1 and TRBJ2-3; D possibly corresponds to TRBD1 (5 bases). Germline values: CDR1 LGHDT, CDR2 YNNKEL (reference sequence). V gave up 6 bases and J gave up 5 bases, with 9 bases separating them. This CDR3 comprises 12 residues. The CDR3 nucleotides are TGTGCCAGCAGTCTCAGGGTAGATACGCAGTATTTT. Translation: CASSLRVDTQYF.

The chain uses TRBV11-2 and TRBJ2-1; no reliable D call. Trimming left V 5 bases short and J 3 bases short, with 14 bases between. Germline loops: CDR1 SGHAT, CDR2 FQNNGV. The CDR3 loop spans 15 amino acids. In DNA, the CDR3 is TGTGCCAGCAGCCCCCGCACCACCGGCTACAATGAGCAGTTCTTC. Residues: CASSPRTTGYNEQFF.